The clone carrying this T cell receptor beta chain was observed a few times. Sequencing was performed with immunoSEQ multiplex PCR; in TCRdb, only in-frame clones are kept and a portion is missing. Of about 8,000 clones in the sample, roughly 71% were seen once. Sample time point: after neoadjuvant nivolumab, at surgical resection. The data are from a study of neoadjuvant anti-PD-1 for oral cavity cancer. Per germline, CDR1 SGHRS and CDR2 YFSETQ. The length of the CDR3 is 14 residues. The V end lost 0 bases, the J end lost 11 bases, and 12 bases lay between the germline ends. The sequence derives from a person between 40 and 85 years old with oral cavity squamous cell carcinoma. Sample: PBMCs, taken after nivolumab (anti-PD-1) treatment. V is TRBV5-1 and J is TRBJ1-6; D ambiguous. CDR3 amino acids: CASSLARSGAPLHF. CDR3 nucleotides: TGCGCCAGCAGCTTGGCGAGGAGTGGGGCACCCCTCCACTTT.